This TCR beta chain was captured by sequencing in a study of spatial heterogeneity in lung cancer (dated by TCRdb to 2018 to 2020). The study in broad terms: Beta-chain transcripts were consistently detected in greater numbers than alpha-chain transcripts, which likely reflected higher beta-chain transcript abundance. Nonsynonymous mutation counts, determined by whole-exome sequencing of tumor tissue, were related to TCR repertoire features. In the raw uncorrected reads, each unique combination of TCR and UMI appeared more than ten times on average. In non-small cell lung cancer, the study made a quantitative comparison of TCR alpha and beta repertoires among multiple tumor regions, matched nontumor lung and blood. Both alpha and beta chains were TCR-sequenced in 210 or so tumor regions, around 64 matched nontumor lung samples and more than 50 PBMC samples obtained at surgery. Points the paper makes about the study in general: Confirming at a functional level the hypothesis that regional TCRs recognize regional mutations was considered to require additional single-cell paired TCR alpha and beta sequencing. Ubiquitous expanded tumor TCRs were detected in blood more often at tumor resection than at routine follow-up.

The receptor library was made with 5' RACE. TCRdb lists the instrument as NextSeq 500. The TCR library protocol attached a unique molecular identifier to each TCR cDNA molecule to allow correction of PCR and sequencing errors. In the authors' own workflow: Decombinator tools were used for TCR identification, UMI-based error correction and CDR3 extraction. TCRs above a frequency of 2 per 1,000, corresponding to the top 1% of the tumor frequency distribution, were defined as expanded. Each repertoire was subsampled 100 times to 5,000 TCRs, after which Renyi diversity was computed with the R vegan package. CDR3 similarity networks were built from amino acid triplet string-kernel similarity, with CDR3s being connected when pairwise similarity was above 0.82. In TCRdb, the public reads were trimmed at Q25 with fastp and aligned with MiXCR, with productive beta chains retained. Records with the same CDR3 protein are collapsed into one entry carrying the most frequent genes and DNA. TCRdb, not the authors, supplied the V and J calls. The sample data list around 41,000 distinct CDR3 sequences, and around 6.8% of these were observed just once. Around 43% of the sample is taken by the ten largest.

This clonotype appeared a few times. The antigen it recognizes is unknown. Base qualities are not recorded, but no much larger clone differs from it by a single base. Per the publication, the time point label means: sample taken at primary tumor resection. Donors were over 60 patients with early-stage, untreated non-small cell lung cancer from the lung TRACERx cohort. Whole RNA extracted from tumor and nontumor lung tissue, or from cryopreserved PBMC samples, was used for TCR sequencing without cell sorting. Only patients with enough RNA available from two or more tumor regions were chosen for TCR sequencing. The CDR3 spans 14 residues, from the cysteine through the phenylalanine. Only CDR3 DNA is held: 42 bases, read in frame from base 1. As encoded in the germline V gene, CDR1 is SGHTA while CDR2 is FQGNSA. The junction shows trimming of 1 base on V and 5 bases on J, and the gene matches do not reach 3 bases of it.

Sequencing was performed on PBMCs, taken at surgery. The chain is made from TRBV7-2 and TRBJ2-5; TRBD1 matches 8 bases in the middle. The TCR was taken from a female donor with early-stage non-small cell lung cancer. The CDR3 region has the sequence CASSLGTGPETQYF. Here is the DNA: TGTGCCAGCAGCTTAGGGACAGGGCCGGAGACCCAGTACTTC.